These 9 T cell receptor beta chains originate from one sample sequenced in a study of cytomegalovirus exposure and HLA in healthy donors. Use of 60 Vbeta and 13 Jbeta primers characterized the PCR. Profiling relied on immunoSEQ multiplex PCR, and the TCRdb table lists in-frame clones only, not all of them. The sample totals about 140,000 clones. Sequenced material: PBMCs. The source is a man aged 35 to 55 in good health and CMV-seronegative.

DNA for the CDR3: TGTGCCAGCCCTCCCACCACCCGAACTAGCGAGCTCACCTACGAGCAGTACTTC. The encoded protein is CASPPTTRTSELTYEQYF. This chain uses TRBV28 with TRBJ2-7; 7 nucleotides match TRBD2. CDR1 is MDHEN and CDR2 is SYDVKM in the germline V gene. J lost 2 bases, V lost 8 bases, and 21 bases had no gene match. CDR3 length equals 18 residues.

Here the CDR3 DNA reads TGTGCCAGCAGGACGCGGGGAAATACCTACGAGCAGTACTTC. Protein product: CASRTRGNTYEQYF. V is TRBV28 and J is TRBJ2-7, with D possibly TRBD2 on 6 matching bases. The germline V and J ends were trimmed by 6 bases and 2 bases, with 14 bases remaining between them. The CDR3 length is 14 residues. Germline CDR1 is MDHEN and CDR2 is SYDVKM.

V is TRBV5-1 and J is TRBJ1-1; 7 bases are shared with TRBD1. Germline V CDR1 and CDR2: SGHRS, YFSETQ. Trimming at V came to 4 bases and at J to 8 bases, leaving 8 bases not matched to a gene. This CDR3 has 13 residues. CDR3: CASSRTGGSEAFF. The CDR3 DNA reads TGCGCCAGCAGCCGGACAGGAGGTTCAGAAGCTTTCTTT.

This sequence joins TRBV4-1 and TRBJ2-1; D remains ambiguous. The CDR3 has 16 residues. Looked up from germline, CDR1 is MGHRA and CDR2 is YSYEKL. V lost 0 bases to trimming and J lost 3 bases, with 12 bases between them. CDR3 sequence reads: CASSQEQPFGYNEQFF. The CDR3 DNA follows: TGCGCCAGCAGCCAAGAGCAACCCTTCGGCTACAATGAGCAGTTCTTC.

This chain connects TRBV7-3 to TRBJ2-3; maybe TRBD2 (7 bases). The V gene lost 1 base and the J gene lost 6 bases, with 11 bases spanning the gap. CDR1 SGHTA and CDR2 FQGTGA come from the germline V gene. This CDR3 region has 14 residues. CDR3 region: CASSLRGGADTQYF. DNA for the CDR3: TGTGCCAGCAGCTTAAGGGGGGGGGCCGATACGCAGTATTTT.

This rearrangement joins TRBV19 to TRBJ1-5, with D tentatively TRBD1 (6 bases). The ends were cut back, 9 bases at V and 6 bases at J, with 24 bases in the middle. The CDR3 is 16 amino acids. From germline, CDR1 is LNHDA and CDR2 SQIVND (reference sequence). CDR3 DNA sequence: TGTGCCAGCCGCGACCCTCGGGGGGCAGGTGGTCAGCCCCAGCATTTT. Amino acids: CASRDPRGAGGQPQHF. Supplemented by reference TRBV19 and TRBJ1-5, the full variable domain reads DGGITQSPKYLFRKEGQNVTLSCEQNLNHDAMYWYRQDPGQGLRLIYYSQIVNDFQKGDIAEGYSVSREKKESFPLTVTSAQKNPTAFYLCASRDPRGAGGQPQHFGDGTRLSIL.

The chain joins TRBV19 to TRBJ2-2; 8 nucleotides line up with TRBD2. J lost 6 bases, V lost 6 bases, and 3 bases had no gene match. Germline lookup yields CDR1 LNHDA and CDR2 SQIVND (reference sequence). The CDR3 spans 13 residues. The CDR3 here is CASRGSGAGELFF. The CDR3 nucleotides read TGTGCCAGTAGGGGTAGCGGGGCCGGGGAGCTGTTTTTT.

V gene TRBV5-1 combines with J gene TRBJ1-5; perhaps TRBD1 as D (5 bases). There are 15 residues in the CDR3. Germline lookup yields CDR1 SGHRS and CDR2 YFSETQ. V was clipped by 1 base and J by 3 bases, with 11 bases between them. The CDR3 loop is CASSLSGGDNQPQHF. CDR3 in DNA: TGCGCCAGCAGCTTGTCGGGGGGTGACAATCAGCCCCAGCATTTT. Full variable domain (outside the CDR3, taken from reference TRBV5-1 and TRBJ1-5): KAGVTQTPRYLIKTRGQQVTLSCSPISGHRSVSWYQQTPGQGLQFLFEYFSETQRNKGNFPGRFSGRQFSNSRSEMNVSTLELGDSALYLCASSLSGGDNQPQHFGDGTRLSIL.

The chain joins TRBV7-3 to TRBJ1-2; maybe TRBD1 (6 bases). This CDR3 has 16 amino acids. The germline CDR1 and CDR2 sequences are SGHTA and FQGTGA. Trimming took 1 base from V and 1 from J, leaving 13 bases between them. The CDR3 protein is CASSLKASGDNYGYTF. CDR3 DNA sequence: TGTGCCAGCAGCTTAAAGGCATCAGGGGATAACTATGGCTACACCTTC.